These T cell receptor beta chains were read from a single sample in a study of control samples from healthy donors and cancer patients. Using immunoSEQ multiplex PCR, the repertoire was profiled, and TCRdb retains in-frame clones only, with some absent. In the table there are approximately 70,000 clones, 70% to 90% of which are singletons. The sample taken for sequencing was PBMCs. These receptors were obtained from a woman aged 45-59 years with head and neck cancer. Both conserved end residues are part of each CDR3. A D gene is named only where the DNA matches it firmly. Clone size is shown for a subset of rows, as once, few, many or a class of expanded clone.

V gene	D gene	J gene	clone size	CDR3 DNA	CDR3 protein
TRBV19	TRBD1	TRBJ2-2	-	TGTGCCAGTAGTATAACCCTAAGGACAGGGGGCGAAGCCAATGGCGGGGAGCTGTTTTTT	CASSITLRTGGEANGGELFF
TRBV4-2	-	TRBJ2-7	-	TGTGCCAGCAGCGCCGCCGGGGCAGGAGATTCCTACGAGCAGTACTTC	CASSAAGAGDSYEQYF
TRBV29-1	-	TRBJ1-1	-	TGCAGCGTGTTCAGGGGCCCGAATCCGGAAGCTTTCTTT	CSVFRGPNPEAFF
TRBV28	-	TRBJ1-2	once	TGTGCCAGCAAAACCGACGACAACTATGGCTACACCTTC	CASKTDDNYGYTF
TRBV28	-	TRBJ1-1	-	TGTGCCAGCAGTTTGTGGAACACTGAAGCTTTCTTT	CASSLWNTEAFF
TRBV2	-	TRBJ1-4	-	TGTGCCAGCAGTGGAATTACGGGGGAAAAACTGTTTTTT	CASSGITGEKLFF
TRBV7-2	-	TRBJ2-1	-	TGTGCCAGCAGCGAAGTGAGGGGTCTTGGGAATGAGCAGTTCTTC	CASSEVRGLGNEQFF
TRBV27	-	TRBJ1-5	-	TGTGCCAGCAGTAGAACAGGGCAGCCCCAGCATTTT	CASSRTGQPQHF
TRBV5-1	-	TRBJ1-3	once	TGCGCCAGCAGCTTGGGACAGACCGGCTCTGGAAACACCATATATTTT	CASSLGQTGSGNTIYF
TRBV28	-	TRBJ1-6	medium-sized	TGTGCCAGCAGACCCTCGGTGGGGTCAGTCCTAAATTCACCCCTCCACTTT	CASRPSVGSVLNSPLHF